This is a list of T cell receptor beta chains from one sample in a study of human T cells and chemical hapten exposure. MiXCR, run by TCRdb on the RACE reads, gives a single entry per CDR3 protein. The table lists roughly 51,000 distinct CDR3 sequences, roughly 10% of them singletons. The material was whole blood, obtained in connection with sensitization to the hapten diphenylcyclopropenone (DPC). Receptors were obtained from a middle-aged man with alopecia areata. Some clones in this sample may be carry-over from other donors' samples. The conserved cysteine and the conserved F or W are not part of the CDR3 here. The size field is filled for only some rows; it gives once, few, many or a size class.

clone size	V gene	CDR3 length	CDR3 protein
many	TRBV7-9	11	ASSYTREETQY
NA	TRBV4-2	13	ASSQGSVGINEQF
many	TRBV25-1	12	ASGPGQYYNEQF
many	TRBV20-1	11	STARGQGDIQY
many	TRBV27	13	ASSSQGARTGELF
few	TRBV11-2	14	ASSLRLAGDHYEQY
many	TRBV20-1	12	SAWGTAGANVLT
NA	TRBV20-1	14	SARGDSARGNQPQH
many	TRBV10-3	13	AISDPGRWANEQF
many	TRBV20-1	15	SARRLAGASSYNEQF
few	TRBV28	12	ASRPFSGTYEQY
many	TRBV19	12	ASSISEAYNEQF
NA	TRBV6-6	14	ASSGSGIEVTEKLF
few	TRBV20-1	11	SAPPDQYNEQF